This T cell receptor (beta chain) derives from a study of vaccination effects on CD4 cells after COVID-19. This clone was detected once. Antigen: not known. V shed 4 bases and J shed 0 bases, with 8 bases lying between them. CDR3 length equals 13 residues. The V gene's germline CDR1 is SQVTM and CDR2 ANQGSEA. Here immunoSEQ multiplex PCR was the method, and the copy in TCRdb shows in-frame clones only, minus some. The profile covers roughly 68,000 clones, with 74% appearing a single time and 1.5% to 1.9% taken by the ten largest. Notes on the study in general: Among infection- and vaccine-induced clones, marked clonal contraction occurred late after vaccination.

Antigen-specific CD4+ T cells expanded by the ViraFEST assay with viral peptide pools were then sequenced. After around 10 days in culture, the CD4+ T cells were isolated. The cohort was immunized with two doses of either the BNT162b2 or mRNA-1273 vaccine. Cultivation was performed at around 2 million PBMC per well with roughly 10 IU/ml IL-2 and about 9.2 ug/ml peptides added. The source was CD4+ T cells from PBMCs cultured with HCoV-229E spike peptides, collected after COVID-19 vaccination. V and J are TRBV29-1 and TRBJ2-3; either TRBD1 or TRBD2 may fit D (5 bases each). The clonotype comes from a human donor who received a COVID-19 vaccine. CDR3 bases: TGCAGCGTTGTCAGGGACAGCACAGATACGCAGTATTTT. It is translated as CSVVRDSTDTQYF.